This TCR beta chain comes out of a study of cytomegalovirus exposure and HLA in healthy donors (dated by TCRdb to 2015 to 2018). In the study overall: According to an earlier analysis of a few hundred of the donors, about 179 million T cells yielded over 90 million unique TCR beta sequences and 276 Gb of sequence data. Four or five DR-DQ haplotypes were handled as single units for association and clustering, since linkage in the cohort was strong. Besides the first cohort of 550 to 750 subjects, a separate validation cohort made up of some 110 different subjects was used. Rather than drawing on any new phenotypic data, the later analysis identified candidate immune exposures from TCR beta sequences and the way those sequences occurred across donors. A later genetic analysis took genome-wide SNP genotypes for about three fifths of the roughly 700 donors and used that subset as a discovery cohort. Typing coverage varied by locus: 629-630 donors for A, B, C, DRB1 and DQB1; about 520 for DQA1; 606 for DPA1; roughly 450 for DPB1. HLA typing included class I and class II loci at four-digit resolution. To predict cytomegalovirus infection status, the study brought together high-throughput TCR immunosequencing, statistical association of individual TCRs with disease status, and machine learning. To study patterns of TCR occurrence, a later analysis re-analyzed previously published TCR beta repertoires from around 670 donors and added high-resolution HLA genotyping. Of the 350 to 450 genotyped donors, 65% to 90% fell in the genetic ancestry cluster associated with self-reported Caucasian donors. Using immunosequencing, the study profiled T cell repertoires from about 650 subjects and related those repertoires to cytomegalovirus serostatus. The study was designed to test whether signatures of past pathogen exposure could be identified by cataloging public T cell receptors. On average, about 240,000 unique TCR beta nucleotide sequences were sequenced per donor among 398 genotyped donors of the cohort, with 15% to 20% of those sequences being non-productive. An earlier analysis of 587 of the donors used high-throughput TCR beta sequencing to judge whether each TCR beta V gene segment behaved as functional or pseudogenic. Donor age, sex, ethnicity and CMV serostatus were compiled together with the repertoire data. About 280 gigabases of sequencing data and 75 million to 85 million unique TCR sequences made up an early release that covered several hundred HLA-typed donors. All discovery cohort repertoires had been generated using a single sequencing platform. Points the paper makes about the study in general: A further reported finding was that TCR beta sequences accurately predicted the HLA-A and HLA-B alleles for most subjects in the first cohort. The sequencing pipeline was judged likely to have produced a cluster of highly shared sequence variants as a technical artifact. In this cohort, only TCR beta chains were sequenced, and detectable features were limited by the absence of alpha or paired-chain data. A few of the identified cytomegalovirus-associated TCR beta chains were confirmed in vitro to be specific for cytomegalovirus antigens. A later analysis found that most CMV-associated TCR beta chains appeared HLA-restricted, with HLA associations seemingly driven largely by CMV exposure. Compared with equally common non-associated chains, HLA-associated TCR beta chains in a later analysis were more clonally expanded and had lower generation probabilities. Most TCR sequences were seen in very few donors, while some public TCRs were found in many individuals. The authors suggested that the approach could potentially be generalized to other disease states and immunological phenotypes. A total of 150 or so TCR beta chains were listed by the study as associated with cytomegalovirus. Because HLA typing was unavailable for some donors at each locus, only the typed subset was used in association tests. The only immune exposure information available for the cohort was CMV serostatus. A later genetic analysis reported fewer N-insertions in productive TCRs among donors in an Asian-associated ancestry cluster than the roughly 650-donor mean. Cytomegalovirus status was reported to be diagnosed by the classifier with high specificity and sensitivity in both the original and validation cohorts. V-gene and J-gene trimming of TCR beta chains was associated with a missense DCLRE1C variant in a later genetic analysis, and the association was replicated in an independent cohort. Fewer than 20 rarely observed V segments, including chromosome 9 orphons, were excluded from the earlier analysis of several hundred of the donors because counts were too low. An earlier analysis of 450 to 750 of the donors showed that most TCR beta V segments appeared in productive rearrangements either about 87% or about 30% of the time, which broadly matched IMGT annotations. In a later analysis, some 17,000 TCR beta sequences were associated with specific HLA alleles at a false discovery rate of 0.05. In a later analysis, TCR association rates were found to vary across HLA loci, with the most associated TCRs seen for DRB1 alleles and the fewest for HLA-C alleles. The presence/absence analyses assumed that sequencing depth was roughly uniform across donors, and that assumption may not be true. Linkage disequilibrium might explain the correlated functional status among segregating V segments, but an unknown experimental factor could not be ruled out. A later analysis reported that several top co-occurrence clusters appeared linked to parvovirus B19, influenza, CMV and Epstein-Barr virus. When HLA alleles, especially DR and DQ, strongly co-occurred, attributing TCR associations to individual alleles was difficult.

Receptors were amplified or captured by the immunoSEQ multiplex PCR assay. A mixture of 60 forward primers for TCR Vbeta segments and 13 reverse primers for TCR Jbeta segments was used in the multiplex PCR. The CDR3 region of rearranged TCR beta genes was amplified from genomic DNA with a multiplex PCR assay. The Illumina HiSeq System was used to sequence the amplified TCR beta libraries as 87-base-pair reads. The authors' pipeline ran thus. A later analysis tallied around 80 million unique TCR beta chains across the 666 repertoires, and roughly 11 million of those chains were shared by two or more donors. A nearest-neighbor algorithm error-corrected the raw reads and collapsed the reads into unique sequences, merging closely related sequences to remove PCR and sequencing errors. To assign V, D and J gene segments, CDR3 sequences were aligned to IMGT reference sequences. Each retained sequence needed at least a six-nucleotide match to both a V gene segment and a J gene segment. A rearrangement was called productive if the CDR3 had no stop codons and remained in frame with V and J, and every other rearrangement was called non-productive. CDR3 was defined by IMGT convention, running from the second conserved V-encoded cysteine to the conserved J-encoded phenylalanine. Sequences without an unambiguous match to a single V gene segment were excluded from the earlier analysis of 500 to 700 of the donors. An earlier analysis of 500 to 600 of the donors classified V segments as functional when productive rearrangements were above 56.7% and as segregating when the standard deviation between donors was above 5%. A statistical classification framework was developed to diagnose cytomegalovirus status using the catalog of TCR beta chain sequences. In a later analysis, V and J genes were assigned by comparing TCR nucleotide sequences against IMGT/GENE-DB human TR gene sequences. In a later analysis, CDR3 sequences and most-parsimonious VDJ recombination scenarios were assigned using the TCRdist pipeline. In a later analysis, every TCR beta chain was defined by the combination of its CDR3 amino acid sequence and its V-gene family, and reads without a unique V-gene family were dropped. A later analysis removed roughly 590 highly shared, low-generation-probability nucleotide sequences to deal with suspected cross-contamination and a sequencing artifact. In a later analysis, a clonal expansion index was calculated for each public chain from normalized within-repertoire ranks of inferred template counts. A later analysis computed generation probabilities with a VDJ recombination model fitted to out-of-frame rearrangements, and checked the results against IGoR. In a later analysis, hypergeometric tests were used to score TCR-TCR, TCR-HLA and TCR-CMV co-occurrence, with a repertoire-size bias correction applied to TCR pairs. False discovery rates were estimated in a later analysis by permuting HLA or CMV assignments 20 times. In a later analysis, co-occurring TCRs were grouped using DBSCAN, with TCRdist sequence similarity added in when clustering inside HLA-allele-positive subsets. Repertoires with fewer than 30,000 or more than 120,000 public chains, plus five repertoires with anomalous nucleotide sharing, were excluded from co-occurrence clustering. The source is immuneACCESS, and TCRdb retained only in-frame sequences with V and J called. Part of the clones is not carried over; for the studies checked, unresolved V genes explain less than half of this, and the remainder is unexplained. V and J calls and clone size follow that table, whereas D and trimming were derived from the DNA. The sample data list over 150,000 clones, and around 79% of these were observed just once. The leading ten clones occupy around 2.8% of the sample.

The cohort comprised approximately 700 healthy bone marrow donors. At the time of sampling, every cohort member was nominally healthy, though immune exposures that went unrecorded were likely present. The donor was CMV seronegative and belonged to the group of over 300 seronegative cohort members. A peripheral blood sample was provided by each donor, and peripheral blood mononuclear cells were used for TCR beta sequencing. Genomic DNA extraction from the blood cell samples was performed with the Qiagen DNeasy Blood Extraction Kit. Worth noting for this clone: Its antigen has not been determined. No clone much larger than this one lies a single base away; base qualities are absent.

The TCR was taken from a man between 18 and 29 years old in good health and CMV-seronegative. Material: PBMCs.

The CDR3 protein is CASSPGTGFQPQHF. The base sequence is TGTGCCAGTAGTCCGGGGACAGGGTTTCAGCCCCAGCATTTT. The rearranged segments are TRBV19 and TRBJ1-5, with 9 bases aligning to TRBD1. From the germline V gene (reference sequence), CDR1 is LNHDA and CDR2 is SQIVND. Compared with germline, V lacks 5 bases and J lacks 6 bases; bases without a gene match: 5. Reading from cysteine to phenylalanine, the CDR3 counts 14 amino acids. Just CDR3 DNA is preserved here, 42 bases in frame from base 1.